Given below is one T cell receptor beta chain in context. This entry is derived from a study of T cell changes during pregnancy in multiple sclerosis. This CDR3 is built from 15 residues. Germline V lookup: CDR1 SGHVS, CDR2 FQNEAQ. Losses at the gene ends were 2 bases for V and 8 bases for J; bases not matched to a gene: 7. Method: immunoSEQ multiplex PCR; TCRdb's copy keeps in-frame clones and lacks some. The sample holds 45,000 to 60,000 clones, around 94% seen once. The genes are TRBV7-8 and TRBJ2-1; TRBD2 matches 9 bases. This specimen consisted of CD4+ T cells from peripheral blood mononuclear cells, obtained in the third trimester of pregnancy. This clonotype originated in a female donor with multiple sclerosis, enrolled in a pregnancy study. In nucleotides, the CDR3 is TGTGCCAGCAGCTTAATTAGCGGGAGTATCGATGAGCAGTTCTTC. It is translated as CASSLISGSIDEQFF.